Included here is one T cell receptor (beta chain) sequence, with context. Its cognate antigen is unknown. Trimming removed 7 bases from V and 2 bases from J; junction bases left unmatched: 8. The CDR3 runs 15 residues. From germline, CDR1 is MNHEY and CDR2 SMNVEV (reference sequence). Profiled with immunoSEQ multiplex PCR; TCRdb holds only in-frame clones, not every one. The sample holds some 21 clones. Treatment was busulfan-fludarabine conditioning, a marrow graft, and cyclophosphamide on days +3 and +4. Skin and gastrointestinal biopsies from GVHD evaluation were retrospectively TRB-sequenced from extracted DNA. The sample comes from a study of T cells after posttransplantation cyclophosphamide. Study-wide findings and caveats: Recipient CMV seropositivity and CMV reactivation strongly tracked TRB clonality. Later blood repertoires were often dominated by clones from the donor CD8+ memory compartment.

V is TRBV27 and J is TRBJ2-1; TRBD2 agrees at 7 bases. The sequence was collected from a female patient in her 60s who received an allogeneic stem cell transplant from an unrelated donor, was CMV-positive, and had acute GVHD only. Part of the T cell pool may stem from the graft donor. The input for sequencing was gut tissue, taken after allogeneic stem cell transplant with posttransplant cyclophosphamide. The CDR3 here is CASTLGGRAYNEQFF. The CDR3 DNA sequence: TGTGCCAGCACCTTGGGAGGGCGGGCCTACAATGAGCAGTTCTTC.